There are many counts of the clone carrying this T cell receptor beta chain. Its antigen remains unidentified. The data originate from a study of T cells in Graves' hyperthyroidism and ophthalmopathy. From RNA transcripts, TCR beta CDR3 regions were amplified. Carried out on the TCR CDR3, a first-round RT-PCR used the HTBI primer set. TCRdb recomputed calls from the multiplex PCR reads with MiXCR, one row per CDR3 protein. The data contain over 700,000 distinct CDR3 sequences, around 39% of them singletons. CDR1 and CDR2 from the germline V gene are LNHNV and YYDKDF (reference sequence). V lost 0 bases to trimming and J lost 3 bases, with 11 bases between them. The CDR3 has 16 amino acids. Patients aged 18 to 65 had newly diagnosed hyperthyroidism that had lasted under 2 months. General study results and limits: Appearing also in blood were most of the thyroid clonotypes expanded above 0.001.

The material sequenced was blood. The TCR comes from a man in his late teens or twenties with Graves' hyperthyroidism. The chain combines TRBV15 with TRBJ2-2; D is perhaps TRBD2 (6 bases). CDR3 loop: CATSRDFREDTGELFF. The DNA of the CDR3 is TGTGCCACCAGCAGAGATTTTAGGGAGGACACCGGGGAGCTGTTTTTT.